This T cell receptor (beta chain) was obtained from a study of T cells expressing NK-cell markers. TCRdb re-called the 5' RACE reads; every CDR3 protein appears as one record, without DNA. Recorded here are more than 250,000 distinct CDR3 sequences; the top ten clones represent about 0.39%. The sequenced sample consisted of blood T cells: a sorted CD56 or NKG2C T cell subset, CD4+ or CD8+ T cells, or bulk PBMC T cells (not recorded which). This clonotype was sampled from a young man in good health.

The CDR3 reads CASLQRAGRDTQYF. The chain has TRBV10-2 and TRBJ2-3; no DNA is available, so the TRBD2 call from TCRdb remains unchecked. The germline gives CDR1 WSHSY, CDR2 SAAADI. This CDR3 region has 14 residues.